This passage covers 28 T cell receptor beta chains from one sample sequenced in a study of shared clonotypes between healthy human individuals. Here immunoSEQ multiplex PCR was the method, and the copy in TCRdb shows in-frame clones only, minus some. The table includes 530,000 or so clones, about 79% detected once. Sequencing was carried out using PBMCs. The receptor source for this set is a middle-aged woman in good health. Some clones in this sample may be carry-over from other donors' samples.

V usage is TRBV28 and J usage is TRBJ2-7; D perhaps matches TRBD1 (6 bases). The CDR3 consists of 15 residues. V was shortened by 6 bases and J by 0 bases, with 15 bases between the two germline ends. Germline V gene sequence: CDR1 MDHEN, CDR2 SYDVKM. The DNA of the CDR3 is TGTGCCAGCAGCTTGACCGGGACACTCTCCTACGAGCAGTACTTC. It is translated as CASSLTGTLSYEQYF. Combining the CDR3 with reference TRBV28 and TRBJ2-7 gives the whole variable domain DVKVTQSSRYLVKRTGEKVFLECVQDMDHENMFWYRQDPGLGLRLIYFSYDVKMKEKGDIPEGYSVSREKKERFSLILESASTNQTSMYLCASSLTGTLSYEQYFGPGTRLTVT.

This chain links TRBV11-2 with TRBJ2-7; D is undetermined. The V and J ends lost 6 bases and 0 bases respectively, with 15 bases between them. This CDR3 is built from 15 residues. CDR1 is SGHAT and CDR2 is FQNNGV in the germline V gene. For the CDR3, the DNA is TGTGCCAGCAGTCCCCCCCGAGGCGGCTCCTACGAGCAGTACTTC. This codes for CASSPPRGGSYEQYF.

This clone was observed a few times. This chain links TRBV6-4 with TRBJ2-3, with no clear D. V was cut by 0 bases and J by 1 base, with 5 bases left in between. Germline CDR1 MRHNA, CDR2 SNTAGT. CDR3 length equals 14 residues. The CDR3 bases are TGTGCCAGCAGTGACTCCCCTGGCACAGATACGCAGTATTTT. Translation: CASSDSPGTDTQYF.

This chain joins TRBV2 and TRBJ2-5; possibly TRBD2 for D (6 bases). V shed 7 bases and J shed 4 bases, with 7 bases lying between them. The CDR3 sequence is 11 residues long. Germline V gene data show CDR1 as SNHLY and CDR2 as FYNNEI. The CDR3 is CASMGGETQYF. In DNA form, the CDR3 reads TGTGCCAGCATGGGAGGAGAGACCCAGTACTTC.

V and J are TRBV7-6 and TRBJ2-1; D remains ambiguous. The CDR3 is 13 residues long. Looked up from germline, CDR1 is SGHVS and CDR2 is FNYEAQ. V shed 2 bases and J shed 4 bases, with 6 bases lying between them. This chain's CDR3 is CASSLQAYNEQFF. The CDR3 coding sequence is TGTGCCAGCAGCTTACAGGCTTACAATGAGCAGTTCTTC.

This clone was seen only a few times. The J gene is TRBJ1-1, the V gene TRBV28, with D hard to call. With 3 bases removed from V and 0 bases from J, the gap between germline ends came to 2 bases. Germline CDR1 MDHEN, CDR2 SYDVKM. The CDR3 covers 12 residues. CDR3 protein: CASSFVNTEAFF. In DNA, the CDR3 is TGTGCCAGCAGTTTTGTGAACACTGAAGCTTTCTTT.

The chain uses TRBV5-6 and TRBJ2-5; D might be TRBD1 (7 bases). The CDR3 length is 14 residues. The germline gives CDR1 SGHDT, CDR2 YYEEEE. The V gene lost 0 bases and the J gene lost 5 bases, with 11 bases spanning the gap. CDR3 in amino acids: CASSLGRGRETQYF. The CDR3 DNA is TGTGCCAGCAGCTTGGGCAGGGGGAGGGAGACCCAGTACTTC.

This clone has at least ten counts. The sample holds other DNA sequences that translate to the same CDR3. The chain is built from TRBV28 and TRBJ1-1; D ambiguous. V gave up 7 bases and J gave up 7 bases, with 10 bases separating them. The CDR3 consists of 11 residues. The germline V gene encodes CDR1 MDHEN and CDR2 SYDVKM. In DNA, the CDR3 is TGTGCCAGCACCGGAGGGTTTGAAGCTTTCTTT. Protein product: CASTGGFEAFF.

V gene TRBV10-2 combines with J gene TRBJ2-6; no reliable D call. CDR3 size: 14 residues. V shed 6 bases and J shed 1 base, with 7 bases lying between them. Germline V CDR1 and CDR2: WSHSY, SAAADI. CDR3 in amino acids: CASRLASGANVLTF. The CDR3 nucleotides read TGCGCCAGCAGGTTGGCTTCTGGGGCCAACGTCCTGACTTTC.

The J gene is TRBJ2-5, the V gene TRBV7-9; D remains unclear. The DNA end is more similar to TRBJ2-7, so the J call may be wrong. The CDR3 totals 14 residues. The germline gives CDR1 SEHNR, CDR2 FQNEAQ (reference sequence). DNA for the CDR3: TGTGCCAGCAAAGGGCCCAGGAGCTCCTACGAGCAGTACTTC. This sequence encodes CASKGPRSSYEQYF.

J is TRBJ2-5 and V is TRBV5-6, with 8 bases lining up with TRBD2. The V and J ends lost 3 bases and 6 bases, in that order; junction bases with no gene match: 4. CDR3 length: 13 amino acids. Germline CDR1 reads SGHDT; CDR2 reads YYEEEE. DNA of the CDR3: TGTGCCAGCAGCTCTCCTAGCGGGCAGACCCAGTACTTC. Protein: CASSSPSGQTQYF.

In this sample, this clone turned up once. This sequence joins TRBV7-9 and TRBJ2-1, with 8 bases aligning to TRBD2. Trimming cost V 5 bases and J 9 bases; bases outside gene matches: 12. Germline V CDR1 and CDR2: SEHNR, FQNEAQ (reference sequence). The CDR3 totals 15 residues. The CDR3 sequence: CASSPGVAGQREQFF. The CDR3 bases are TGTGCCAGCAGCCCCGGGGTAGCGGGACAACGTGAGCAGTTCTTC.

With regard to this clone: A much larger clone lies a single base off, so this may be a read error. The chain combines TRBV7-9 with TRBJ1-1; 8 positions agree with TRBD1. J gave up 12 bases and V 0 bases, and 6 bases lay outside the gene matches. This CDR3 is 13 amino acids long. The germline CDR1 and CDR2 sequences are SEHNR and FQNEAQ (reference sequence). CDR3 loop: CASSLAGQDQTFF. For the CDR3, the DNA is TGTGCCAGCAGCTTAGCGGGACAGGACCAAACTTTCTTT.

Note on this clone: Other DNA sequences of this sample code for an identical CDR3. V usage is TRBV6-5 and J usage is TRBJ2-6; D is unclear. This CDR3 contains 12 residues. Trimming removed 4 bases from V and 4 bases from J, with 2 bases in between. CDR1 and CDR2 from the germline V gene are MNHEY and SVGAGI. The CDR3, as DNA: TGTGCCAGCAGTTCAGGGGCCAACGTCCTGACTTTC. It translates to CASSSGANVLTF.

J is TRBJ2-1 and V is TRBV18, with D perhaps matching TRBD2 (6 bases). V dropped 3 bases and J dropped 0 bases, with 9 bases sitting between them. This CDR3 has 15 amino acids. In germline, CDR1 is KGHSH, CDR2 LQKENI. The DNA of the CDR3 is TGTGCCAGCTCACCGGAGGGGACCTCCTACAATGAGCAGTTCTTC. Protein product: CASSPEGTSYNEQFF.

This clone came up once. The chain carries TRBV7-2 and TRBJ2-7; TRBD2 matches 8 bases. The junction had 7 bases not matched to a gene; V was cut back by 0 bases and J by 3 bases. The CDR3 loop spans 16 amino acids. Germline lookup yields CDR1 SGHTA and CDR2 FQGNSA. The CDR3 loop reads CASSLAAGGLGYEQYF. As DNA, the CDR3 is TGTGCCAGCAGCTTAGCCGCTGGGGGACTAGGCTACGAGCAGTACTTC.

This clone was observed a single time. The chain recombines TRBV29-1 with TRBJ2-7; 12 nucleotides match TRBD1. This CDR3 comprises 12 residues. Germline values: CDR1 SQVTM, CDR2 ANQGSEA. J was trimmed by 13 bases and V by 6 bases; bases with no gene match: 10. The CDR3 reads CSVDAGQGASYF. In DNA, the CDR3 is TGCAGCGTCGACGCGGGACAGGGGGCATCCTACTTC.

The CDR3 loop is CAWSVASGSYEQYF. CDR3 bases: TGTGCCTGGAGTGTGGCTAGCGGGAGCTACGAGCAGTACTTC. The V and J genes are TRBV30 and TRBJ2-7; 10 bases map to TRBD2. This CDR3 comprises 14 residues. The germline V gene has CDR1 GTSNPN and CDR2 SVGIG (reference sequence). V lost 0 bases and J lost 3; bases outside the gene matches: 2.

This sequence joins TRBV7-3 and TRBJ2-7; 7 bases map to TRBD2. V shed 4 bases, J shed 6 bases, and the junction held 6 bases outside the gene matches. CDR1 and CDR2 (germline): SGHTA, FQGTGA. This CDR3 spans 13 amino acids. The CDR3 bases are TGTGCCAGCAGCTCCGGACTAGAGGGCGAGCAGTACTTC. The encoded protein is CASSSGLEGEQYF.

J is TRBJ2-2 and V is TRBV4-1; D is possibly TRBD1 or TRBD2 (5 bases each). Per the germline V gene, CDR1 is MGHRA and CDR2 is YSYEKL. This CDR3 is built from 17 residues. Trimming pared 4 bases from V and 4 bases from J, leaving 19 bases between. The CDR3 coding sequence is TGCGCCAGCAGCCGGACGGGACGGGGCTGGGTCACCGGGGAGCTGTTTTTT. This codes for CASSRTGRGWVTGELFF.

The CDR3 region has the DNA TGTGCCAGTAGTATAGATCCCCCGGAAGGGCCCTACGAGCAGTACTTC. This sequence encodes CASSIDPPEGPYEQYF. The chain links TRBV19 to TRBJ2-7; D call uncertain. V was pared by 0 bases and J by 2 bases, with 14 bases between. CDR1 and CDR2 from the germline V gene are LNHDA and SQIVND (reference sequence). The CDR3 loop spans 16 amino acids.

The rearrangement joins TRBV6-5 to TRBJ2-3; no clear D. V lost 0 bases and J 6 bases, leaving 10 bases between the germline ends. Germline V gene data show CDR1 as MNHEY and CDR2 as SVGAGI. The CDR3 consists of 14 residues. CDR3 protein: CASSYSASRDTQYF. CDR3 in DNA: TGTGCCAGCAGTTACTCTGCCTCCCGGGATACGCAGTATTTT.

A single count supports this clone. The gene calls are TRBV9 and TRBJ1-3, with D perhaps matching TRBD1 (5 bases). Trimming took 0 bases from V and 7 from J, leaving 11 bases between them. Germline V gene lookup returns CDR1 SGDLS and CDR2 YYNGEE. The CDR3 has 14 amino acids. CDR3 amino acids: CASSVGQGDNTIYF. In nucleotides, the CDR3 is TGTGCCAGCAGCGTAGGGCAGGGCGATAACACCATATATTTT.

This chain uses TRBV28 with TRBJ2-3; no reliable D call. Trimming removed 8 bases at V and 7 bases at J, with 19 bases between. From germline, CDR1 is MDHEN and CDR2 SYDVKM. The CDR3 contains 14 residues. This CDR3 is CASEADGGTHTQYF. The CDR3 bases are TGTGCCAGCGAGGCGGATGGCGGAACACATACGCAGTATTTT.

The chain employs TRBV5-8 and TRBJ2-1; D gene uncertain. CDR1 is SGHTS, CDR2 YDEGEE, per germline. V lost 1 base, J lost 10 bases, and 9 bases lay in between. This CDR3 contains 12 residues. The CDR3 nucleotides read TGTGCCAGCAGCTTGTACACTGGGGAGCAGTTCTTC. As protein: CASSLYTGEQFF.

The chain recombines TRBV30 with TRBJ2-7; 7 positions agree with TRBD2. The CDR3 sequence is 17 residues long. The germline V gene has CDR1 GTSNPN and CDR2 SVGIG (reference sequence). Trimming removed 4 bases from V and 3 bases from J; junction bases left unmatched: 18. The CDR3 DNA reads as TGTGCCTGGACCTTGGGAGGGGCACCTAGCCCCGGCTACGAGCAGTACTTC. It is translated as CAWTLGGAPSPGYEQYF.

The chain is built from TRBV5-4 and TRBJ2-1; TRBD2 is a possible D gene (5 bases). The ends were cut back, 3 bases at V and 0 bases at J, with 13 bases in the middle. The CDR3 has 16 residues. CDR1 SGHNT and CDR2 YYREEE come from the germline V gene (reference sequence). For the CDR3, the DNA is TGTGCCAGCAGCTGGGGAGCGGATAGCTCCTACAATGAGCAGTTCTTC. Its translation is CASSWGADSSYNEQFF.

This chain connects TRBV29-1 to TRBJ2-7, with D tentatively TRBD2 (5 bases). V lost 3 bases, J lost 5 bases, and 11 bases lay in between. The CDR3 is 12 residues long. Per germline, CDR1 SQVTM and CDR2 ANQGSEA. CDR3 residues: CSVETGKNEQYF. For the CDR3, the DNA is TGCAGCGTTGAGACGGGGAAGAACGAGCAGTACTTC.